The 23 T cell receptor beta chains listed next were all sequenced from one sample in a study of cytomegalovirus exposure and HLA in healthy donors. PCR involved 60 Vbeta and 13 Jbeta primers. Measured with immunoSEQ multiplex PCR; TCRdb has only the in-frame clones, and not every one. The data hold 170,000 or so clones, with less than 85% observed a single time. The sequencing sample was made of PBMCs. The receptor source for this set is a man aged 18 to 30 in good health and CMV-seronegative.

The chain combines TRBV14 with TRBJ1-5; D is perhaps TRBD1 (5 bases). Per germline, CDR1 SGHDN and CDR2 FVKESK. Trimming pared 4 bases from V and 5 bases from J, leaving 9 bases between. This CDR3 region has 13 residues. The CDR3, as DNA: TGTGCCAGCAGCCTGACAGAAGATCAGCCCCAGCATTTT. It translates to CASSLTEDQPQHF.

This CDR3 reads CASSPYREVREQYF. The CDR3, as DNA: TGTGCCAGCAGCCCCTACAGGGAAGTCCGCGAGCAGTACTTC. The genes are TRBV7-9 and TRBJ2-7; maybe TRBD1 (6 bases). Germline loops: CDR1 SEHNR, CDR2 FQNEAQ (reference sequence). Trimming left V 5 bases short and J 6 bases short, with 17 bases between. The CDR3 is 14 residues long.

This rearrangement joins TRBV29-1 to TRBJ2-1; 16 bases align to TRBD2. Germline CDR1 reads SQVTM; CDR2 reads ANQGSEA. CDR3 size: 21 residues. Trimming cost V 2 bases and J 0 bases; bases outside gene matches: 13. The DNA for the CDR3 is TGCAGCGTTGAATACGGGACTAGCGGGAGGGGACAGAATAGCTCCTACAATGAGCAGTTCTTC. As protein: CSVEYGTSGRGQNSSYNEQFF.

The rearrangement uses TRBV20-1 and TRBJ1-2; no clear D. CDR1 DFQATT and CDR2 SNEGSKA come from the germline V gene (reference sequence). This CDR3 has 9 residues. Trimming cost V 4 bases and J 7 bases, with 4 bases left between them. The CDR3 spells CSATGGYTF. DNA of the CDR3: TGCAGTGCTACCGGTGGCTACACCTTC.

The chain employs TRBV9 and TRBJ2-7; 7 bases are a match to TRBD2. The CDR3 is made up of 11 amino acids. The germline gives CDR1 SGDLS, CDR2 YYNGEE. The V and J ends lost 7 bases and 3 bases, in that order; junction bases with no gene match: 1. The CDR3 DNA sequence: TGTGCCAGCGGGGACTACTACGAGCAGTACTTC. As protein: CASGDYYEQYF.

The chain employs TRBV11-1 and TRBJ1-1; D unclear. V was pared by 2 bases and J by 1 base, with 5 bases between. This CDR3 has 13 residues. The V gene's germline CDR1 is SGHAT and CDR2 FQDESV (reference sequence). DNA of the CDR3: TGTGCCAGCAGCTTAAAGCGGAACACTGAAGCTTTCTTT. Protein product: CASSLKRNTEAFF.

This chain connects TRBV10-1 to TRBJ2-7, with TRBD2 matching over 7 bases. CDR3 length: 15 residues. The V gene's germline CDR1 is WNHNN and CDR2 SYGVQD (reference sequence). V dropped 4 bases and J dropped 1; count of bases not matched to a gene: 7. CDR3 coding DNA: TGCGCCAGCAGTGTGGCGGGGGTTATATCCTACGAGCAGTACTTC. It yields the protein CASSVAGVISYEQYF.

To note about this clone: This CDR3 is also generated by other DNA sequences in the sample. The gene calls are TRBV25-1 and TRBJ1-6; D uncertain. Trimming took off 8 bases at V and 7 bases at J, with 9 bases between the two ends. The germline CDR1 and CDR2 sequences are MGHDK and SYGVNS. CDR3 length equals 12 residues. The DNA of the CDR3 is TGTGCCAGCCGGGATTCAAATTCACCCCTCCACTTT. It encodes CASRDSNSPLHF.

This clone is a singleton in its sample. The V call is TRBV11-2, the J call TRBJ2-3; TRBD2 is a possible D gene (5 bases). The CDR3 has 15 residues. With 2 bases removed from V and 1 base from J, the gap between germline ends came to 10 bases. The germline gives CDR1 SGHAT, CDR2 FQNNGV. The CDR3 bases are TGTGCCAGCAGCTTATTAGCGAGGGGCACAGATACGCAGTATTTT. Translation: CASSLLARGTDTQYF.

The chain links TRBV5-1 to TRBJ2-3, with D tentatively TRBD1 (5 bases). This CDR3 has 13 residues. Looked up from germline, CDR1 is SGHRS and CDR2 is YFSETQ. V shed 5 bases and J shed 2 bases, with 9 bases lying between them. For the CDR3, the DNA is TGCGCCAGCAGACCAGGGTTCACAGATACGCAGTATTTT. Protein: CASRPGFTDTQYF.

V gene TRBV27 combines with J gene TRBJ2-7, with TRBD1 matching 11 bases. This CDR3 has 13 amino acids. V gave up 8 bases and J gave up 3 bases; unmatched junction bases: 3. From germline, CDR1 is MNHEY and CDR2 SMNVEV (reference sequence). The CDR3 DNA is TGTGCCAGCGGGGGGACAGGGGGCTACGAGCAGTACTTC. Protein sequence: CASGGTGGYEQYF.

The chain has TRBV7-2 and TRBJ2-1; 9 positions match TRBD1. The J segment lost 9 bases and the V segment lost 2 bases, leaving 17 bases of the junction unmatched. Germline CDR1 SGHTA, CDR2 FQGNSA. This CDR3 has 18 amino acids. The CDR3 spells CASSLRNRGRGGLIEQFF. As DNA, the CDR3 is TGTGCCAGCAGCTTACGAAACAGGGGGCGCGGAGGATTAATTGAGCAGTTCTTC.

The V call is TRBV29-1, the J call TRBJ2-7, with 8 bases lining up with TRBD1. Looked up from germline, CDR1 is SQVTM and CDR2 is ANQGSEA. With V trimmed by 2 bases and J by 5 bases, 2 bases remained unmatched. The length of the CDR3 is 12 residues. Here the CDR3 DNA reads TGCAGCGTTGAACAGACAGGGGACGAGCAGTACTTC. Encoded protein: CSVEQTGDEQYF.

The chain links TRBV9 to TRBJ2-1; 10 bases map to TRBD2. CDR3 length equals 17 residues. The germline gives CDR1 SGDLS, CDR2 YYNGEE. V shed 2 bases, J shed 4 bases, and the junction held 9 bases outside the gene matches. The CDR3 is CASSVYAGTSVYNEQFF. In nucleotides, the CDR3 is TGTGCCAGCAGCGTTTACGCCGGGACTAGCGTATACAATGAGCAGTTCTTC.

The chain combines TRBV7-9 with TRBJ2-7; no clear D. The germline CDR1 and CDR2 sequences are SEHNR and FQNEAQ (reference sequence). With 5 bases removed from V and 0 bases from J, the gap between germline ends came to 14 bases. CDR3 length: 15 residues. For the CDR3, the DNA is TGTGCCAGCAGCCCCAATACGGTTTCCTCCTACGAGCAGTACTTC. Translating it yields CASSPNTVSSYEQYF.

The chain recombines TRBV2 with TRBJ1-5, with TRBD1 matching over 7 bases. The germline V gene has CDR1 SNHLY and CDR2 FYNNEI. The CDR3 covers 17 residues. V shed 6 bases and J 1 base; nucleotides not matched to a gene: 12. The chain's CDR3 is CASSGARQGWSNQPQHF. The CDR3 bases are TGTGCCAGCAGCGGCGCCCGACAGGGATGGAGCAATCAGCCCCAGCATTTT. Supplemented by reference TRBV2 and TRBJ1-5, the full variable domain reads EPEVTQTPSHQVTQMGQEVILRCVPISNHLYFYWYRQILGQKVEFLVSFYNNEISEKSEIFDDQFSVERPDGSNFTLKIRSTKLEDSAMYFCASSGARQGWSNQPQHFGDGTRLSIL.

The chain carries TRBV5-4 and TRBJ1-1, with D unclear. Trimming pared 2 bases from V and 5 bases from J, leaving 7 bases between. The CDR3 is made up of 12 amino acids. Germline V CDR1 and CDR2: SGHNT, YYREEE (reference sequence). The CDR3 sequence is CASSFESTEAFF. The CDR3 bases are TGTGCCAGCAGCTTCGAGTCAACTGAAGCTTTCTTT.

V usage is TRBV7-6 and J usage is TRBJ2-1; D is uncertain. This CDR3 contains 14 residues. In germline, CDR1 is SGHVS, CDR2 FNYEAQ. V shed 5 bases and J shed 8 bases, with 16 bases lying between them. The CDR3 DNA sequence: TGTGCCAGCAGCCGAGAAGTCTCTCTCGATGAGCAGTTCTTC. Residues: CASSREVSLDEQFF.

The chain is built from TRBV5-1 and TRBJ1-2; 12 bases fit TRBD1. The germline gives CDR1 SGHRS, CDR2 YFSETQ. With V trimmed by 0 bases and J by 8 bases, 8 bases remained unmatched. The CDR3 has 16 amino acids. CDR3: CASSLEPGQGARGYTF. The CDR3 coding sequence is TGCGCCAGCAGCTTGGAGCCGGGACAGGGGGCTAGAGGCTACACCTTC.

The genes are TRBV13 and TRBJ2-1; 8 positions match TRBD2. The CDR3 totals 18 residues. The junction had 7 bases not matched to a gene; V was cut back by 0 bases and J by 0 bases. Germline loops: CDR1 PRHDT, CDR2 FYEKMQ (reference sequence). The CDR3 DNA follows: TGTGCCAGCAGCTTAGGACCCAAACTAGCGGTCTCCTACAATGAGCAGTTCTTC. This encodes CASSLGPKLAVSYNEQFF.

The rearrangement links TRBV27 to TRBJ1-1; D perhaps matches TRBD1 (5 bases). Germline V gives CDR1 MNHEY, CDR2 SMNVEV (reference sequence). CDR3 size: 16 residues. The V end was cut by 6 bases, the J end by 1 base, with 18 bases between. CDR3 bases: TGTGCCAGCAGCAGGAAAATCGACAGACCGAACACTGAAGCTTTCTTT. Its protein is CASSRKIDRPNTEAFF.

The rearrangement joins TRBV6-5 to TRBJ1-1, with TRBD1 identical over 8 bases. The CDR3 runs 13 residues. The V and J ends lost 8 bases and 7 bases, in that order; junction bases with no gene match: 9. Per germline, CDR1 MNHEY and CDR2 SVGAGI. The CDR3 DNA reads as TGTGCCAGCTTTACAGGGGGGCGGAGTGAAGCTTTCTTT. This codes for CASFTGGRSEAFF.

V usage is TRBV12-5 and J usage is TRBJ1-2; TRBD1 matches at 12 bases. The trim removed 4 bases at V and 6 bases at J, leaving 9 bases unmatched. The germline CDR1 and CDR2 sequences are LGHNT and FRNRAP. The CDR3 has 16 amino acids. The CDR3 DNA sequence: TGTGCTAGTGGTTCCCGGGACAGGGGGCGCGGAGATGGCTACACCTTC. Its translation: CASGSRDRGRGDGYTF.